The 18 T cell receptor beta chains below come from one sample, sequenced in a study of identical twins. TCRdb fed the 5' RACE reads into MiXCR, producing one record per CDR3 protein. The sample yields around 480,000 distinct CDR3 sequences, approximately 15% seen once. The sample also formed part of further work on yellow fever vaccine responses in identical twins.

Specimen: CD4+ T cells sorted from blood. Every receptor here comes from a woman aged 18-30 years in good health.

The gene calls are TRBV25-1 and TRBJ2-7; possible D gene TRBD2, 5 bases. Trimming cost V 6 bases and J 0 bases, with 18 bases left between them. The CDR3 loop spans 16 amino acids. CDR1 and CDR2 from the germline V gene are MGHDK and SYGVNS. CDR3 loop: CASRDVRRGSSYEQYF. The DNA for the CDR3 is TGTGCCAGCAGGGACGTACGACGAGGGAGCTCCTACGAGCAGTACTTC.

V and J are TRBV25-1 and TRBJ1-5; the D gene is possibly TRBD1 (6 bases). CDR1 is MGHDK and CDR2 is SYGVNS in the germline V gene. CDR3 length: 15 residues. Trimming took off 6 bases at V and 0 bases at J, with 12 bases between the two ends. The CDR3: CASSIGTSSNQPQHF. In nucleotides, the CDR3 is TGTGCCAGCAGCATCGGGACATCTAGCAATCAGCCCCAGCATTTT.

This clonotype was seen a few times. The rearrangement links TRBV5-1 to TRBJ1-6, with a possible D match to TRBD1 (6 bases). This CDR3 is 16 amino acids long. The germline V gene encodes CDR1 SGHRS and CDR2 YFSETQ. The germline V and J ends were trimmed by 0 bases and 9 bases, with 16 bases remaining between them. The CDR3 is CASSLAGGQHGSPLHF. The CDR3, as DNA: TGCGCCAGCAGCTTGGCCGGCGGACAGCATGGTTCACCCCTCCACTTT. The variable domain in full, with the rest retrieved from reference TRBV5-1 and TRBJ1-6, is KAGVTQTPRYLIKTRGQQVTLSCSPISGHRSVSWYQQTPGQGLQFLFEYFSETQRNKGNFPGRFSGRQFSNSRSEMNVSTLELGDSALYLCASSLAGGQHGSPLHFGNGTRLTVT.

The rearrangement uses TRBV20-1 and TRBJ2-3; possibly TRBD1 or TRBD2 for D (5 bases each). The CDR3 extends over 15 amino acids. Deletions cut 4 bases from V and 2 bases from J, with 16 bases between. Germline lookup yields CDR1 DFQATT and CDR2 SNEGSKA (reference sequence). The CDR3 sequence is CSANRDDLYTDTQYF. CDR3 nucleotides: TGCAGTGCTAACCGGGACGACCTCTACACAGATACGCAGTATTTT.

This clonotype was seen a few times. V gene TRBV11-2 combines with J gene TRBJ2-7; D is possibly TRBD1 (6 bases). The CDR3 spans 14 residues. Germline V CDR1 and CDR2: SGHAT, FQNNGV. V was trimmed by 1 base and J by 3 bases, leaving 10 bases between them. The CDR3 is CASSLGRDNYEQYF. Here the CDR3 DNA reads TGTGCCAGCAGCTTAGGTCGGGACAACTACGAGCAGTACTTC.

J is TRBJ1-2 and V is TRBV6-5; no clear D. The length of the CDR3 is 15 residues. Germline V gene lookup returns CDR1 MNHEY and CDR2 SVGAGI. V gave up 2 bases and J gave up 4 bases, with 14 bases separating them. CDR3 loop: CASSYLSRSFYGYTF. For the CDR3, the DNA is TGTGCCAGCAGTTACCTTTCCAGGAGCTTCTATGGCTACACCTTC.

The V call is TRBV12-3 or TRBV12-4, the J call TRBJ2-7; D not certain. The ends were cut back, 5 bases at V and 2 bases at J, with 13 bases in the middle. The CDR3 length is 14 residues. This CDR3 is CASSPDPPTYEQYF. The CDR3 region has the DNA TGTGCCAGCAGTCCCGACCCCCCTACCTACGAGCAGTACTTC.

This clonotype was observed a few times. The chain employs TRBV18 and TRBJ2-7, with D hard to call. The V gene's germline CDR1 is KGHSH and CDR2 LQKENI. The CDR3 runs 13 residues. Trimming took 3 bases from V and 5 from J, leaving 11 bases between them. For the CDR3, the DNA is TGTGCCAGCTCACCGTCTCTAGGAGACGAGCAGTACTTC. It encodes CASSPSLGDEQYF.

The sample holds a few counts of this clonotype. The chain carries TRBV6-5 and TRBJ2-7; 8 nucleotides agree with TRBD2. CDR1 and CDR2 (germline): MNHEY, SVGAGI. This CDR3 has 17 residues. With V trimmed by 4 bases and J by 0 bases, 11 bases remained unmatched. The CDR3 sequence: CASSSPRSGGSSYEQYF. The CDR3 DNA sequence: TGTGCCAGCAGTTCCCCTCGGTCGGGGGGGAGCTCCTACGAGCAGTACTTC.

This clonotype was observed a few times. The V call is TRBV6-1, the J call TRBJ2-3, with TRBD2 matching 9 bases. The germline CDR1 and CDR2 sequences are MNHNS and SASEGT. With V trimmed by 5 bases and J by 4 bases, 7 bases remained unmatched. The CDR3 runs 15 residues. The CDR3 reads CASSLSGRRADTQYF. Written as DNA, the CDR3 is TGTGCCAGCAGTCTTAGCGGGAGACGGGCAGATACGCAGTATTTT.

The chain uses TRBV27 and TRBJ2-7, with a weak D call TRBD1 (6 bases). The CDR3 has 14 amino acids. The V and J ends lost 6 bases and 2 bases respectively, with 14 bases between them. Looked up from germline, CDR1 is MNHEY and CDR2 is SMNVEV (reference sequence). CDR3 nucleotide sequence: TGTGCCAGCAGATCGGCAGGGGTCGCCTACGAGCAGTACTTC. As protein: CASRSAGVAYEQYF.

The chain combines TRBV10-3 with TRBJ2-7; D is undetermined. There are 12 residues in the CDR3. V lost 2 bases to trimming and J lost 3 bases, with 5 bases between them. In germline, CDR1 is ENHRY, CDR2 SYGVKD. The CDR3 nucleotides are TGTGCCATCAGTGAGGGAGTCTACGAGCAGTACTTC. Translated: CAISEGVYEQYF.

The chain combines TRBV3-1 with TRBJ2-5; the D gene is possibly TRBD1 (6 bases). Germline CDR1 and CDR2: LGHDT and YNNKEL (reference sequence). The CDR3 runs to 15 residues. Between the trimmed V and J ends, which lost 3 bases and 1 base, there was a span of 12 bases. The CDR3 here is CASSHGQGFQETQYF. CDR3 DNA: TGTGCCAGCAGCCATGGGCAGGGGTTCCAAGAGACCCAGTACTTC.

The chain carries TRBV12-3 or TRBV12-4 and TRBJ2-1; TRBD1 agrees at 10 bases. V was pared by 4 bases and J by 3 bases, with 6 bases of the junction left unmatched. There are 16 residues in the CDR3. The CDR3 sequence: CASSSLRDRGYNEQFF. DNA of the CDR3: TGTGCCAGCAGTTCACTACGGGACAGGGGCTACAATGAGCAGTTCTTC.

This clonotype was counted between two and nine times. The rearrangement links TRBV7-9 to TRBJ2-1; tentative D call: TRBD1 (6 bases). Trimming removed 4 bases from V and 12 bases from J, with 13 bases in between. In germline, CDR1 is SEHNR, CDR2 FQNEAQ (reference sequence). The CDR3 runs to 12 residues. The CDR3 nucleotides read TGTGCCAGCAGCTATCCTTTAGGGGGGCAGTTCTTC. The encoded protein is CASSYPLGGQFF. Filled out from reference TRBV7-9 and TRBJ2-1, the complete variable domain reads DTGVSQNPRHKITKRGQNVTFRCDPISEHNRLYWYRQTLGQGPEFLTYFQNEAQLEKSRLLSDRFSAERPKGSFSTLEIQRTEQGDSAMYLCASSYPLGGQFFGPGTRLTVL.

This clonotype was seen ten or more times. The chain joins TRBV5-1 to TRBJ2-3; 8 bases line up with TRBD2. CDR3 size: 15 residues. Unmatched junction bases numbered 6, after V lost 4 bases and J lost 2 bases. CDR1 is SGHRS and CDR2 is YFSETQ in the germline V gene. CDR3 nucleotide sequence: TGCGCCAGCAGCGTCCAGCGGGGGTACACAGATACGCAGTATTTT. This gives the protein CASSVQRGYTDTQYF.

This rearrangement joins TRBV11-2 to TRBJ2-7, with D perhaps assigned TRBD1 or TRBD2 (6 bases each). The V gene lost 2 bases and the J gene lost 5 bases, with 19 bases spanning the gap. Germline CDR1 and CDR2: SGHAT and FQNNGV. The CDR3 runs 16 residues. CDR3 amino acids: CASSLYNGGQWNEQYF. For the CDR3, the DNA is TGTGCCAGCAGCTTATACAATGGGGGGCAATGGAACGAGCAGTACTTC.

The chain combines TRBV20-1 with TRBJ2-7; TRBD2 matches 9 bases. There are 15 residues in the CDR3. With 5 bases clipped from V and 2 bases from J, the junction kept 10 bases outside the gene matches. Germline V gene data show CDR1 as DFQATT and CDR2 as SNEGSKA (reference sequence). This CDR3 is CSAPSRAGGTYEQYF. Written as DNA, the CDR3 is TGCAGTGCTCCTAGCCGAGCGGGGGGAACCTACGAGCAGTACTTC.